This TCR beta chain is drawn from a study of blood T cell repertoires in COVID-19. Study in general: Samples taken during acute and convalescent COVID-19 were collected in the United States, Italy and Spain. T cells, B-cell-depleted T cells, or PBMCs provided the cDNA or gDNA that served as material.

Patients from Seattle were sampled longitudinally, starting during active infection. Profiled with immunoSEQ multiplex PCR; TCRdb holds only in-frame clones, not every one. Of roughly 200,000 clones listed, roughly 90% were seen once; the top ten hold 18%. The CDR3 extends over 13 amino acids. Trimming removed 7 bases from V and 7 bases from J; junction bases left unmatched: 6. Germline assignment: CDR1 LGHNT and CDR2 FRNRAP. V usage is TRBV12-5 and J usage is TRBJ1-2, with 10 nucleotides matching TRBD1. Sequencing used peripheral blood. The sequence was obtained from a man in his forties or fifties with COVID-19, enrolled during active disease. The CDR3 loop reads CASARQGAGGYTF. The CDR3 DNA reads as TGTGCTAGTGCCAGACAGGGGGCTGGTGGCTACACCTTC.